Below, 2 T cell receptor beta chains from the same sample are listed, as sequenced in a study of prognosis after radiotherapy for stage I lung cancer. Genomic DNA served as the source from which two-round multiplex PCR generated TCR beta CDR3 amplicons. For every TRBV and TRBJ gene, a specific primer was used in first-round PCR. TCRdb fed the multiplex PCR reads into MiXCR, producing one record per CDR3 protein. The data contain 45,000 to 70,000 distinct CDR3 sequences, more than 20% of them singletons. Sequences were derived from PBMCs, sampled before or after stereotactic body radiation therapy (not recorded which). These receptors were obtained from a donor over 45 with non-small cell lung cancer.

This clonotype was detected ten times or more. This chain's CDR3 is CASSLEGQGPDTQYF. CDR3 coding DNA: TGCGCCAGCAGCTTGGAGGGACAGGGCCCAGATACGCAGTATTTT. The J gene is TRBJ2-3, the V gene TRBV5-1, with TRBD1 identical over 9 bases. CDR3 size: 15 residues. V lost 0 bases, J lost 4 bases, and 3 bases stayed unmatched. Germline loops: CDR1 SGHRS, CDR2 YFSETQ. The complete variable domain, with remaining parts taken from reference TRBV5-1 and TRBJ2-3, reads KAGVTQTPRYLIKTRGQQVTLSCSPISGHRSVSWYQQTPGQGLQFLFEYFSETQRNKGNFPGRFSGRQFSNSRSEMNVSTLELGDSALYLCASSLEGQGPDTQYFGPGTRLTVL.

For this clonotype: This clone may be a read error of a much larger clone one base away. The chain recombines TRBV5-1 with TRBJ1-1; 7 bases are shared with TRBD1. CDR3 length: 16 residues. Per the germline V gene, CDR1 is SGHRS and CDR2 is YFSETQ. Here the CDR3 DNA reads TGCGCCAACAGCTTGGAAGGGGGCGCATGGAACACTGAAGCTTTCTTT. Protein sequence: CANSLEGGAWNTEAFF. The full variable domain, with the rest looked up from reference TRBV5-1 and TRBJ1-1, is KAGVTQTPRYLIKTRGQQVTLSCSPISGHRSVSWYQQTPGQGLQFLFEYFSETQRNKGNFPGRFSGRQFSNSRSEMNVSTLELGDSALYLCANSLEGGAWNTEAFFGQGTRLTVV.